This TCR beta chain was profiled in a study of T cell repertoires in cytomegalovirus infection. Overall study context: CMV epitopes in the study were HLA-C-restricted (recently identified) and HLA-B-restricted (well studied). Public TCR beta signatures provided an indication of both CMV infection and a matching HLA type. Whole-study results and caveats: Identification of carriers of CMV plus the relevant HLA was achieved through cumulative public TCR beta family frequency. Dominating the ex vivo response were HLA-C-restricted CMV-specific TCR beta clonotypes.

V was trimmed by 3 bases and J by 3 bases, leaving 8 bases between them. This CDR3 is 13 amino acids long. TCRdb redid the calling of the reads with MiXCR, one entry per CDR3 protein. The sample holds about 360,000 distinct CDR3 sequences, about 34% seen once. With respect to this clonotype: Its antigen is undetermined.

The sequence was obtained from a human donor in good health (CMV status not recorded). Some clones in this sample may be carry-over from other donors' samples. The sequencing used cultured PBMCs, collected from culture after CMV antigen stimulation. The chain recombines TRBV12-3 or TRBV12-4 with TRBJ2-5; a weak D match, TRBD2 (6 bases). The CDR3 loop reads CASSFGGKETQYF. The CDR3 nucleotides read TGTGCCAGCAGTTTTGGCGGGAAAGAGACCCAGTACTTC.